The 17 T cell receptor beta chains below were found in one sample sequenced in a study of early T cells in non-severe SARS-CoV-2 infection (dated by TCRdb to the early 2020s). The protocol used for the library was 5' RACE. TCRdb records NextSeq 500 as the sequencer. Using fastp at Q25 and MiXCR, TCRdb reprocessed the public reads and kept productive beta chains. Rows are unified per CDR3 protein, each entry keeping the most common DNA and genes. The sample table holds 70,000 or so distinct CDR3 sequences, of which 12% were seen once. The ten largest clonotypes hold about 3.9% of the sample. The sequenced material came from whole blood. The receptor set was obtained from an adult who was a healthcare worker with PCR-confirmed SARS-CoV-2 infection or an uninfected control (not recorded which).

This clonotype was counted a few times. CDR3 nucleotide sequence: TGTGCCAGCAGTGAGGAACAGTCCTCAGATACGCAGTATTTT. This gives the protein CASSEEQSSDTQYF. The chain combines TRBV2 with TRBJ2-3; D call uncertain. CDR1 and CDR2 (germline): SNHLY, FYNNEI. V was shortened by 3 bases and J by 4 bases, with 11 bases between the two germline ends. This CDR3 contains 14 residues.

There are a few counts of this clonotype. The CDR3: CSGPEGVPPYEQYF. The CDR3 nucleotides are TGCAGTGGCCCTGAGGGAGTCCCCCCCTACGAGCAGTACTTC. This chain connects TRBV20-1 to TRBJ2-7, with TRBD2 as a possible D gene (5 bases). The CDR3 contains 14 residues. CDR1 and CDR2 from the germline V gene are DFQATT and SNEGSKA (reference sequence). V lost 7 bases and J lost 2, with 18 bases in between.

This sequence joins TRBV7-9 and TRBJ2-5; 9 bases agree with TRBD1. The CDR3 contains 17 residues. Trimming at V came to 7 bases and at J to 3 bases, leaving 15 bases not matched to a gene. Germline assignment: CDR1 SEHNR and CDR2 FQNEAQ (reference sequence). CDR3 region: CASTSLDRGGEKETQYF. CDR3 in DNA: TGTGCCAGCACCTCCCTGGACAGGGGAGGGGAAAAAGAGACCCAGTACTTC.

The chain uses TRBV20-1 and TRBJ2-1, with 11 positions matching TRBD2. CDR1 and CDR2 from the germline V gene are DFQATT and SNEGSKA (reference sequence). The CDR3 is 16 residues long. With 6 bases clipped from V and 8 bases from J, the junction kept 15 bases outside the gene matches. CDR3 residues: CSAPSPSSGRGDEQFF. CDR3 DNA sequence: TGCAGTGCCCCCTCCCCTAGTAGCGGGAGGGGTGATGAGCAGTTCTTC.

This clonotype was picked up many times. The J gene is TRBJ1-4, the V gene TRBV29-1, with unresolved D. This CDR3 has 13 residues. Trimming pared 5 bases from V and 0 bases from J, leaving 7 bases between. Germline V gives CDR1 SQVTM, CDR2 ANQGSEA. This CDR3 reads CSVRISTNEKLFF. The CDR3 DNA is TGCAGCGTTAGGATATCAACTAATGAAAAACTGTTTTTT.

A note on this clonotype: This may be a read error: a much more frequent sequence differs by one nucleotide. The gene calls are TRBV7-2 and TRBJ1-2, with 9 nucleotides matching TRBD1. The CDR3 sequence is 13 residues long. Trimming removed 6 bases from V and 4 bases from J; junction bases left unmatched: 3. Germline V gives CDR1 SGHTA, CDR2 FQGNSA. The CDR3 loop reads CASSRDRVYGYTF. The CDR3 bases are TGTGCCAGCAGTCGGGACAGGGTCTATGGCTACACCTTC.

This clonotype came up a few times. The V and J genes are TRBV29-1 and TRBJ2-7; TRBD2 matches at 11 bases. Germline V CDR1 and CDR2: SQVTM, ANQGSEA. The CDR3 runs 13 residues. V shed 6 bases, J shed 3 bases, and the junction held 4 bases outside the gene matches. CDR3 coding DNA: TGCAGCGTGATAGCGGGAGGGCTCTACGAGCAGTACTTC. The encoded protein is CSVIAGGLYEQYF.

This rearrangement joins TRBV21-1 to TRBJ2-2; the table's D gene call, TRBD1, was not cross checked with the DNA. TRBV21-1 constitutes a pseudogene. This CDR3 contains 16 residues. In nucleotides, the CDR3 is TGTGCCAGCAACAAAGGGACAGGGGCGAACACCGGGGAGCTGTTTTTT. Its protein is CASNKGTGANTGELFF.

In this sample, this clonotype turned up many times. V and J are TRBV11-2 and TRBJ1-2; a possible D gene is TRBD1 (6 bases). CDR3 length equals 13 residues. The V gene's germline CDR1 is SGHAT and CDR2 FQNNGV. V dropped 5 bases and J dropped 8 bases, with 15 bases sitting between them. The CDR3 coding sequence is TGTGCCAGCAGCACCGCAGGGGATCGGGGCTACACCTTC. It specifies CASSTAGDRGYTF.

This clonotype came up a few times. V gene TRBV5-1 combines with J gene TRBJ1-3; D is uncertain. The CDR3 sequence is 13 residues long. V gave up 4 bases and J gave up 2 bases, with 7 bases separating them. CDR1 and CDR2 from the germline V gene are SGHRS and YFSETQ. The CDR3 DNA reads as TGCGCCAGCAGCGACTACCCTGGAAACACCATATATTTT. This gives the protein CASSDYPGNTIYF.

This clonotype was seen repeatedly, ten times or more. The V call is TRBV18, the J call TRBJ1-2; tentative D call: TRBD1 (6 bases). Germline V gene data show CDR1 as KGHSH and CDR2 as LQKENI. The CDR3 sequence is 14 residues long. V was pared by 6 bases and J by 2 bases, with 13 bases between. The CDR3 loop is CASSTGNSNYGYTF. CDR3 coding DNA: TGTGCCAGCTCTACAGGGAATTCCAACTATGGCTACACCTTC.

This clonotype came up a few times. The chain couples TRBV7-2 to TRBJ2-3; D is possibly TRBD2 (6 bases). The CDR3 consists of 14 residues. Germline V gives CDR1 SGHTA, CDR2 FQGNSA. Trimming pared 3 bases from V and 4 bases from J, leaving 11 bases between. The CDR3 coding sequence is TGTGCCAGCAGCTTGGCAGGGACTGCAGATACGCAGTATTTT. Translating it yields CASSLAGTADTQYF.

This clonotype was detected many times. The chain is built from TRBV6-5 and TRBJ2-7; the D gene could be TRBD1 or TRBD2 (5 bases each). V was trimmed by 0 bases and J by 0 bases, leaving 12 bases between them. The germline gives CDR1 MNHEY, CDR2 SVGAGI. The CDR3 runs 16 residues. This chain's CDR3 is CASSYSRAGSSYEQYF. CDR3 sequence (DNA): TGTGCCAGCAGTTACTCGAGGGCAGGGAGCTCCTACGAGCAGTACTTC.

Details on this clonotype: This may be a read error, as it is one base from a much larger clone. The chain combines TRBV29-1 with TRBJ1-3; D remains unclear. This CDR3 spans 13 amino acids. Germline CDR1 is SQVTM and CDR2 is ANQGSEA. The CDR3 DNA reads TGCAACGCTAGACGGGAGTCCCGGGACACCATATATTTT. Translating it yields CNARRESRDTIYF.

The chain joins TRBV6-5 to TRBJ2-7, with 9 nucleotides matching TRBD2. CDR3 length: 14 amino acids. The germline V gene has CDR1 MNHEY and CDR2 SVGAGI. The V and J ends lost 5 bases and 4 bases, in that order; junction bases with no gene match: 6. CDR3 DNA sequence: TGTGCCAGCAGTCAAAGCAGCGGGAGGTACGAGCAGTACTTC. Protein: CASSQSSGRYEQYF.

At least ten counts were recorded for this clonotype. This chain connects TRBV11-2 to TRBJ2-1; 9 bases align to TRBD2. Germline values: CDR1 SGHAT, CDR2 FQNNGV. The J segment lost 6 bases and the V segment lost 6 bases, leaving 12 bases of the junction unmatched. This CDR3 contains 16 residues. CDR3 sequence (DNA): TGTGCCAGCAGATTGGCCGGGACTAGCTCGCTCAATGAGCAGTTCTTC. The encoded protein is CASRLAGTSSLNEQFF.

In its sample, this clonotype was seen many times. CDR3: CASSFYGQGGAEQYF. The CDR3 DNA sequence: TGTGCCAGCAGTTTCTATGGACAGGGAGGGGCCGAGCAGTACTTC. The chain links TRBV27 to TRBJ2-7; D perhaps matches TRBD1 (8 bases). The length of the CDR3 is 15 residues. CDR1 MNHEY and CDR2 SMNVEV come from the germline V gene (reference sequence). The V end lost 3 bases, the J end lost 6 bases, and 18 bases lay between the germline ends.